A single sample is the source of the 9 T cell receptor beta chains below, sequenced in a study of blood T cell repertoires in COVID-19. Repertoires were generated with immunoSEQ multiplex PCR, while TCRdb's copy carries only in-frame clones and drops some. The sample records just over 250,000 clones, about 90% being singletons. Sequencing input: peripheral blood. Receptor source: a young adult with COVID-19, enrolled during active disease.

The gene calls are TRBV5-1 and TRBJ2-5, with TRBD1 identical over 7 bases. V trimming: 4 bases; J trimming: 5 bases; junction bases outside the gene matches: 11. This CDR3 is built from 15 residues. In germline, CDR1 is SGHRS, CDR2 YFSETQ. CDR3 protein: CASSTGTAYGETQYF. In DNA form, the CDR3 reads TGCGCCAGCAGCACCGGGACAGCGTACGGGGAGACCCAGTACTTC.

This chain links TRBV6-5 with TRBJ2-1; maybe TRBD2 (6 bases). Trimming pared 2 bases from V and 8 bases from J, leaving 13 bases between. The V gene's germline CDR1 is MNHEY and CDR2 SVGAGI. CDR3 length: 14 amino acids. The CDR3 DNA reads as TGTGCCAGCAGTTACGACGGGAGAAGGGATGAGCAGTTCTTC. Its translation: CASSYDGRRDEQFF.

For the CDR3, the DNA is TGTGCCAGCAGTTACGGGGGCCCCTACGAGCAGTACTTC. It translates to CASSYGGPYEQYF. This sequence joins TRBV6-5 and TRBJ2-7, with D possibly matching TRBD1 (6 bases). Per the germline V gene, CDR1 is MNHEY and CDR2 is SVGAGI. Between the trimmed V and J ends, which lost 2 bases and 2 bases, there was a span of 7 bases. The CDR3 has 13 amino acids.

The V and J genes are TRBV5-5 and TRBJ1-5, with TRBD1 matching 10 bases. Germline CDR1 SGHKS, CDR2 YYEKEE (reference sequence). The CDR3 has 17 amino acids. V was pared by 3 bases and J by 9 bases, with 15 bases of the junction left unmatched. In DNA form, the CDR3 reads TGTGCCAGCAGCTCGAGACAGGGGGCTTCTCTAGATCCGCCCCAGCATTTT. This sequence encodes CASSSRQGASLDPPQHF.

The V gene is TRBV5-1, the J gene TRBJ1-2; D unresolved. V was shortened by 2 bases and J by 8 bases, with 10 bases between the two germline ends. The CDR3 extends over 12 amino acids. Germline-derived CDR1 and CDR2 are SGHRS and YFSETQ. The CDR3, as DNA: TGCGCCAGCAGCTTTTCTCAAGAGGGCTACACCTTC. This gives the protein CASSFSQEGYTF.

This sequence joins TRBV7-9 and TRBJ2-7, with 9 bases fitting TRBD1. V was pared by 6 bases and J by 5 bases, with 11 bases of the junction left unmatched. Germline CDR1 SEHNR, CDR2 FQNEAQ (reference sequence). CDR3 length equals 15 residues. CDR3 in amino acids: CASSSPGQGFDEQYF. DNA of the CDR3: TGTGCCAGCAGTTCCCCGGGACAGGGATTTGACGAGCAGTACTTC.

The rearrangement joins TRBV18 to TRBJ1-2; D perhaps matches TRBD1 (5 bases). Trimming stripped 2 bases from V and 4 bases from J, with 8 bases between. The germline V gene encodes CDR1 KGHSH and CDR2 LQKENI. The length of the CDR3 is 13 residues. The CDR3 loop is CASSPGAAYGYTF. The CDR3 DNA reads TGTGCCAGCTCACCAGGGGCTGCCTATGGCTACACCTTC.

The rearrangement uses TRBV7-7 and TRBJ2-5; 7 positions agree with TRBD1. After removal of 5 bases from V and 0 bases from J, the junction contained 3 bases not matched to a gene. The length of the CDR3 is 14 residues. CDR1 is SSHAT, CDR2 FNYEAQ, per germline (reference sequence). In DNA, the CDR3 is TGTGCCAGCAGCGTACAGGGGTACCAAGAGACCCAGTACTTC. Translated, it gives CASSVQGYQETQYF.

This clone came up a few times. The J gene is TRBJ2-7, the V gene TRBV7-9; no clear D. Germline values: CDR1 SEHNR, CDR2 FQNEAQ (reference sequence). The CDR3 is 12 residues long. The V end lost 2 bases, the J end lost 2 bases, and 4 bases lay between the germline ends. For the CDR3, the DNA is TGTGCCAGCAGCTTAACAGCCTACGAGCAGTACTTC. Protein product: CASSLTAYEQYF. Using reference TRBV7-9 and TRBJ2-7 for the parts outside the CDR3, the full variable domain is DTGVSQNPRHKITKRGQNVTFRCDPISEHNRLYWYRQTLGQGPEFLTYFQNEAQLEKSRLLSDRFSAERPKGSFSTLEIQRTEQGDSAMYLCASSLTAYEQYFGPGTRLTVT.